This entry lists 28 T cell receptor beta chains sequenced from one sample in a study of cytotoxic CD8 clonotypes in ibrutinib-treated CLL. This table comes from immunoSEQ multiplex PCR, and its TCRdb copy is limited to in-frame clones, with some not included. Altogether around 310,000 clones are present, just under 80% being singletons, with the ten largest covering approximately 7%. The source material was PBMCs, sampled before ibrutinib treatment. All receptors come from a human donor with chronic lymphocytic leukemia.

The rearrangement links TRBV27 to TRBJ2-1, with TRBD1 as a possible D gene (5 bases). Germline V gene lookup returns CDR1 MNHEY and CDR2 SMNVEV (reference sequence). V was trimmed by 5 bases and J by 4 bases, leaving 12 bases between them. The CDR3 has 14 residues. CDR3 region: CASSTRTHYNEQFF. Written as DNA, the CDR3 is TGTGCCAGCAGTACCCGGACACATTACAATGAGCAGTTCTTC.

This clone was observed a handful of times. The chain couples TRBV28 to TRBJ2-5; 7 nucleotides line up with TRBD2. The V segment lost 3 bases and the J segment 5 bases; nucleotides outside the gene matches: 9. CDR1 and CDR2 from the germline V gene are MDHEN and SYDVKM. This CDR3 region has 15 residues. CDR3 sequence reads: CASSFGGRGLETQYF. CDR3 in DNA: TGTGCCAGCAGTTTTGGCGGGAGAGGACTGGAGACCCAGTACTTC.

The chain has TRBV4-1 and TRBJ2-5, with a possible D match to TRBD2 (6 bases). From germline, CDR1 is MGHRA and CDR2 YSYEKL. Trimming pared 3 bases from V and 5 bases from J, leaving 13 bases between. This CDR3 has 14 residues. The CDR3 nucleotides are TGCGCCAGCAGCCACGCGGGACGTCGGGAGACCCAGTACTTC. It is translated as CASSHAGRRETQYF.

The CDR3 DNA reads as TGTGCCTGGAGTAGCCGGGACAGTGCATTCGGCTACACCTTC. Translated, it gives CAWSSRDSAFGYTF. The chain uses TRBV30 and TRBJ1-2, with 7 nucleotides matching TRBD1. CDR3 length: 14 residues. Germline lookup yields CDR1 GTSNPN and CDR2 SVGIG (reference sequence). V shed 2 bases and J 8 bases; nucleotides not matched to a gene: 11.

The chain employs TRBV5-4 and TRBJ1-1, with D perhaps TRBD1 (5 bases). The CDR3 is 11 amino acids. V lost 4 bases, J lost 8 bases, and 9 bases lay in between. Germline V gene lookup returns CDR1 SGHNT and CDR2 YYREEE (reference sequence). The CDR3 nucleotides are TGTGCCAGCAGCCGGGACTCGGAAGCTTTCTTT. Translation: CASSRDSEAFF. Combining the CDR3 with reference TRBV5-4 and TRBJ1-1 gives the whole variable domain ETGVTQSPTHLIKTRGQQVTLRCSSQSGHNTVSWYQQALGQGPQFIFQYYREEENGRGNFPPRFSGLQFPNYSSELNVNALELDDSALYLCASSRDSEAFFGQGTRLTVV.

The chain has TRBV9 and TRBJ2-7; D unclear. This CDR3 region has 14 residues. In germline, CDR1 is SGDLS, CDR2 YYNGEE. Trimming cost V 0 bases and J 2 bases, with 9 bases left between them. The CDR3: CASSVGPVAYEQYF. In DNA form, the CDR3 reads TGTGCCAGCAGCGTAGGACCGGTGGCCTACGAGCAGTACTTC.

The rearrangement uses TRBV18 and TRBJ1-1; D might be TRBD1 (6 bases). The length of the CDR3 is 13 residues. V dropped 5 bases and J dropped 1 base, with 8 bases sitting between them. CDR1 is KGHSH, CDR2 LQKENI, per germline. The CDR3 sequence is CASSTGWNTEAFF. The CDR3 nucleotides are TGTGCCAGCTCAACAGGGTGGAACACTGAAGCTTTCTTT.

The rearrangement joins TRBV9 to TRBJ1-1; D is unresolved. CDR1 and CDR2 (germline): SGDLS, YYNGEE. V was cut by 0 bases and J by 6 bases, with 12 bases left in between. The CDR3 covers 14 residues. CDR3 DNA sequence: TGTGCCAGCAGCGTAGATGGAGGATTTGCTGAAGCTTTCTTT. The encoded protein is CASSVDGGFAEAFF.

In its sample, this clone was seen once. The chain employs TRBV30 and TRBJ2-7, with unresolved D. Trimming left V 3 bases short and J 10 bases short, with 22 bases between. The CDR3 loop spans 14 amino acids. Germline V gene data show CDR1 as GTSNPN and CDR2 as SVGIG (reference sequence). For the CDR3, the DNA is TGTGCCTGGAGCCTAGAGTCTAATCAACTGAGCCAGTACTTC. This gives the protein CAWSLESNQLSQYF. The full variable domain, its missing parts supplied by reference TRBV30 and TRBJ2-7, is SQTIHQWPATLVQPVGSPLSLECTVEGTSNPNLYWYRQAAGRGLQLLFYSVGIGQISSEVPQNLSASRPQDRQFILSSKKLLLSDSGFYLCAWSLESNQLSQYFGPGTRLTVT.

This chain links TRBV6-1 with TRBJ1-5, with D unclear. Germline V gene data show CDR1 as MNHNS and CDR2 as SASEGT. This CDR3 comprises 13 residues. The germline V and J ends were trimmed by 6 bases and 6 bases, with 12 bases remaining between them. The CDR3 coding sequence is TGTGCCAGCAGCTCCATTCTGGGTCAGCCCCAGCATTTT. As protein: CASSSILGQPQHF.

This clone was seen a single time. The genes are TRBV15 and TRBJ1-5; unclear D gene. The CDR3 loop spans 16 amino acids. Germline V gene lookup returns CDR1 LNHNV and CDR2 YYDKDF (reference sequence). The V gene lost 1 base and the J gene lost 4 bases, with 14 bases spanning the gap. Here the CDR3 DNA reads TGTGCCACCAGCAGAGGAGTAGGAACGGGAAATCAGCCCCAGCATTTT. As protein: CATSRGVGTGNQPQHF.

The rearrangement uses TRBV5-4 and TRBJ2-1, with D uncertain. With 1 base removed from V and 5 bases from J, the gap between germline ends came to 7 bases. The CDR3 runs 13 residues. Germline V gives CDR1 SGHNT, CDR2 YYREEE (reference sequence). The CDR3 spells CASSLYLDNEQFF. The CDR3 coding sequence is TGTGCCAGCAGCTTGTATCTCGACAATGAGCAGTTCTTC.

Here the CDR3 reads CASSLSENTEAFF. The CDR3 nucleotides read TGTGCCAGCAGCTTATCTGAGAACACTGAAGCTTTCTTT. The V call is TRBV7-7, the J call TRBJ1-1; D is undetermined. Germline V CDR1 and CDR2: SSHAT, FNYEAQ (reference sequence). CDR3 length: 13 residues. With 2 bases removed from V and 1 base from J, the gap between germline ends came to 5 bases.

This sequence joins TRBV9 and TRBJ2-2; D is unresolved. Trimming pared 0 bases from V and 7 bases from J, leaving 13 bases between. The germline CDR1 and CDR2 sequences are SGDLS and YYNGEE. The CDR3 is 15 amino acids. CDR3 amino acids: CASSVGAAPRGELFF. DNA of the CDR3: TGTGCCAGCAGCGTAGGGGCAGCCCCTCGCGGGGAGCTGTTTTTT.

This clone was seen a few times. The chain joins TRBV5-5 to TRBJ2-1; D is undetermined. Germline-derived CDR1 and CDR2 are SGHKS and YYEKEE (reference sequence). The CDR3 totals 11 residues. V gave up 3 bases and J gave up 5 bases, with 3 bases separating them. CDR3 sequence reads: CASSYNNEQFF. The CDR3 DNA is TGTGCCAGCAGCTACAACAATGAGCAGTTCTTC.

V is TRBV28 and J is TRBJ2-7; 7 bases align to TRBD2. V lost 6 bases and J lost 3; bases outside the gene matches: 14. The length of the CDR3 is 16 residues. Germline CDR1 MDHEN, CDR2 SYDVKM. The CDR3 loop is CASSGLVDPKRYEQYF. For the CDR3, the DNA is TGTGCCAGCAGCGGACTAGTCGATCCGAAGCGCTACGAGCAGTACTTC.

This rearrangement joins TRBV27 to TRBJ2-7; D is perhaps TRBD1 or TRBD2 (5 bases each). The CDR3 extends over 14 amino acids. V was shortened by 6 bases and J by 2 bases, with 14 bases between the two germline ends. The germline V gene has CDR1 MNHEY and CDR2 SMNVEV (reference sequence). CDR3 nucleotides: TGTGCCAGCAGCGAGGGGACCAACCCCTACGAGCAGTACTTC. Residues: CASSEGTNPYEQYF.

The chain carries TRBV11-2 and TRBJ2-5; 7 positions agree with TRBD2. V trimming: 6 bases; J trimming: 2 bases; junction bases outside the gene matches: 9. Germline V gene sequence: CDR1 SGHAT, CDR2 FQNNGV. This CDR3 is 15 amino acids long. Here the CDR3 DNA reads TGTGCCAGCAGTAACAGCGGGGTAGGGCAAGAGACCCAGTACTTC. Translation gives CASSNSGVGQETQYF.

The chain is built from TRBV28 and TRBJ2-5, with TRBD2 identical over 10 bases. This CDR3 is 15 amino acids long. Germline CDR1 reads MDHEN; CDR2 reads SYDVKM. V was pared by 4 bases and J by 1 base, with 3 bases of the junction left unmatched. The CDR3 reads CASSSRTSGQETQYF. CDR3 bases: TGTGCCAGCAGTTCACGGACTAGCGGCCAAGAGACCCAGTACTTC.

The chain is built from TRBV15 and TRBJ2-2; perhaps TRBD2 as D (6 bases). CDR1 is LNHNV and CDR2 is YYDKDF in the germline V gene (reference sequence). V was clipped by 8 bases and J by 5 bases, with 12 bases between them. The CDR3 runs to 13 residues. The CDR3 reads CATRPGRTGELFF. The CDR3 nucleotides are TGTGCCACCCGCCCAGGGAGGACCGGGGAGCTGTTTTTT. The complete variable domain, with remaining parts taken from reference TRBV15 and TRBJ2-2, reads DAMVIQNPRYQVTQFGKPVTLSCSQTLNHNVMYWYQQKSSQAPKLLFHYYDKDFNNEADTPDNFQSRRPNTSFCFLDIRSPGLGDTAMYLCATRPGRTGELFFGEGSRLTVL.

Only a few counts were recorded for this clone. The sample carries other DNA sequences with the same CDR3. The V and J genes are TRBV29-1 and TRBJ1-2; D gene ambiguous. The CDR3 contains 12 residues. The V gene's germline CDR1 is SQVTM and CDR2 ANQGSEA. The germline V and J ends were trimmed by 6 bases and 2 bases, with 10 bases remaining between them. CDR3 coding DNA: TGCAGCGTAAGGACGGGGAACTATGGCTACACCTTC. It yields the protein CSVRTGNYGYTF.

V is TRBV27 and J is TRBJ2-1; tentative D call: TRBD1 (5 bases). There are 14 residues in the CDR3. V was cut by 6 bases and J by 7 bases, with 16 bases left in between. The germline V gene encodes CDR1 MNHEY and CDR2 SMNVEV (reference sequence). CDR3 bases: TGTGCCAGCAGCCATAACCTCGACAGAAATGAGCAGTTCTTC. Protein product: CASSHNLDRNEQFF.

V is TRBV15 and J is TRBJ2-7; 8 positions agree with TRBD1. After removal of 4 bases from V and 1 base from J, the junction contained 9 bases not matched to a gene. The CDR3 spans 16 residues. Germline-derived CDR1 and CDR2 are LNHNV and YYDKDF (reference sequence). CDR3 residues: CATSNYRTGWSYEQYF. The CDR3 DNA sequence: TGTGCCACCAGCAATTACCGGACAGGGTGGTCCTACGAGCAGTACTTC.

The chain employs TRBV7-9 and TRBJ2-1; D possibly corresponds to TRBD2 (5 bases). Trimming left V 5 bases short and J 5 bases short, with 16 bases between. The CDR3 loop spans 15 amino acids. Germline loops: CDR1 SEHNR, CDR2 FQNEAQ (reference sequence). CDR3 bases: TGTGCCAGCAGCCCCGGACTCAGCGTTAACAATGAGCAGTTCTTC. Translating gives CASSPGLSVNNEQFF.

The CDR3 region has the DNA TGTGCCAGCAGCTTAGTCAGGGAGGGTTCCAAAAACATTCAGTACTTC. Translating it yields CASSLVREGSKNIQYF. The V and J genes are TRBV7-2 and TRBJ2-4; 7 bases match TRBD2. CDR3 size: 16 residues. Germline V gives CDR1 SGHTA, CDR2 FQGNSA. V trimming: 1 base; J trimming: 2 bases; junction bases outside the gene matches: 5.

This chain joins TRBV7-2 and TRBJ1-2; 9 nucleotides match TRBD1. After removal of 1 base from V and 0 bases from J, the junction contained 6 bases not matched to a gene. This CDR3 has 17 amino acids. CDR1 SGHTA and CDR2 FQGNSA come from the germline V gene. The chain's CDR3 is CASSLEGQGPTNYGYTF. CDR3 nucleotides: TGTGCCAGCAGCTTAGAGGGACAGGGACCGACTAACTATGGCTACACCTTC.

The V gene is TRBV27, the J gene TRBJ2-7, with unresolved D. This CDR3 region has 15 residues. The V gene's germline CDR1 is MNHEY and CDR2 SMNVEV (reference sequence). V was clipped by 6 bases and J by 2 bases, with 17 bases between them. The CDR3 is CASSKETRSPYEQYF. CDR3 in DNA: TGTGCCAGCAGCAAAGAGACCAGGTCCCCCTACGAGCAGTACTTC.

The CDR3 DNA sequence: TGTGCCAGCTCACCCAGGGGAAGTGGTCAGCCCCAGCATTTT. This translates into CASSPRGSGQPQHF. The chain couples TRBV18 to TRBJ1-5, with D tentatively TRBD1 (6 bases). CDR1 and CDR2 (germline): KGHSH, LQKENI. The CDR3 is 14 residues long. Trimming removed 3 bases at V and 6 bases at J, with 12 bases between.